What follows are 20 T cell receptor beta chains derived from one specimen sequenced in a study of blood T cell repertoires in COVID-19. Sequenced by immunoSEQ multiplex PCR; TCRdb stores in-frame clones only, minus some. The sample includes 75,000 to 95,000 clones, under 80% seen only once; the top ten take roughly 36%. What was sequenced was peripheral blood. These TCRs come from a man aged 60 to 69 with COVID-19, enrolled during active disease.

The V call is TRBV19, the J call TRBJ2-5, with TRBD1 matching over 9 bases. V lost 5 bases, J lost 4 bases, and 11 bases stayed unmatched. The CDR3 loop spans 16 amino acids. CDR1 is LNHDA, CDR2 SQIVND, per germline (reference sequence). CDR3 sequence (DNA): TGTGCCAGTAGTCCCCTCCGGGACAGGGTCCCAGAGACCCAGTACTTC. Protein sequence: CASSPLRDRVPETQYF.

This clone was recorded once. The chain links TRBV2 to TRBJ1-5; 8 bases line up with TRBD1. The CDR3 is 13 residues long. Trimming took 8 bases from V and 6 from J; bases not matched to a gene: 6. Germline-derived CDR1 and CDR2 are SNHLY and FYNNEI. CDR3 residues: CASRQGISQPQHF. The DNA for the CDR3 is TGTGCCAGCCGACAGGGGATTAGTCAGCCCCAGCATTTT.

As for this clone: At one boundary the junction diverges from the germline segment, which might be a read error. The chain links TRBV13 to TRBJ1-3; 7 nucleotides match TRBD1. Germline-derived CDR1 and CDR2 are PRHDT and FYEKMQ (reference sequence). This CDR3 has 16 residues. CDR3 sequence (DNA): TGTGCCAGCAGCTTTACAGGGGTTTTCTCTGAAAACACCATATATTTT. Its protein product is CASSFTGVFSENTIYF.

This rearrangement joins TRBV28 to TRBJ1-6; D call uncertain. This CDR3 comprises 15 residues. Trimming removed 1 base at V and 8 bases at J, with 12 bases between. Germline CDR1 is MDHEN and CDR2 is SYDVKM. CDR3 coding DNA: TGTGCCAGCAGTTTATTGGCCCCCGGGGATTCACCCCTCCACTTT. Translating it yields CASSLLAPGDSPLHF.

V usage is TRBV11-1 and J usage is TRBJ2-3, with D possibly being TRBD1 (6 bases). Germline V lookup: CDR1 SGHAT, CDR2 FQDESV (reference sequence). Deletions cut 11 bases from V and 4 bases from J, with 16 bases between. The length of the CDR3 is 13 residues. The CDR3 spells CAVLGRGSDTQYF. The CDR3 bases are TGTGCCGTCCTCGGCAGGGGATCAGATACGCAGTATTTT.

The table lists this clone with a count of one. The V and J genes are TRBV2 and TRBJ2-1; weak D call: TRBD1 (5 bases). Trimming took off 9 bases at V and 1 base at J, with 10 bases between the two ends. The CDR3 has 13 residues. In germline, CDR1 is SNHLY, CDR2 FYNNEI. This CDR3 reads CAREQGSYNEQFF. In DNA, the CDR3 is TGTGCCAGGGAGCAGGGTTCCTACAATGAGCAGTTCTTC.

The V call is TRBV6-4, the J call TRBJ1-1; D remains ambiguous. Trimming pared 2 bases from V and 4 bases from J, leaving 8 bases between. Per the germline V gene, CDR1 is MRHNA and CDR2 is SNTAGT. The CDR3 sequence is 13 residues long. CDR3 sequence: CASSDRTGTEAFF. As DNA, the CDR3 is TGTGCCAGCAGTGACAGAACCGGCACTGAAGCTTTCTTT.

This rearrangement joins TRBV5-6 to TRBJ2-7, with 8 bases that match TRBD2. The CDR3 length is 15 residues. Germline values: CDR1 SGHDT, CDR2 YYEEEE. Unmatched junction bases numbered 8, after V lost 1 base and J lost 5 bases. In DNA, the CDR3 is TGTGCCAGCAGCTTGAACCGACTAGCGATCCACGAGCAGTACTTC. Translated, it gives CASSLNRLAIHEQYF.

The chain is built from TRBV7-8 and TRBJ1-5; no definite D call. The CDR3 extends over 13 amino acids. Trimming cost V 3 bases and J 8 bases, with 11 bases left between them. Looked up from germline, CDR1 is SGHVS and CDR2 is FQNEAQ. CDR3 residues: CASSFSRLEPQHF. CDR3 coding DNA: TGTGCCAGCAGCTTTTCCAGGCTTGAGCCCCAGCATTTT.

The chain carries TRBV7-9 and TRBJ2-2, with 9 bases aligning to TRBD2. V was clipped by 1 base and J by 5 bases; unmatched bases: 5. CDR1 SEHNR and CDR2 FQNEAQ come from the germline V gene (reference sequence). The CDR3 loop spans 16 amino acids. In DNA, the CDR3 is TGTGCCAGCAGCTTAGTAGCGGGAGTGGGAACCGGGGAGCTGTTTTTT. It specifies CASSLVAGVGTGELFF.

The V and J genes are TRBV7-3 and TRBJ2-1; D not resolved. The CDR3 runs 15 residues. Trimming removed 0 bases at V and 5 bases at J, with 11 bases between. CDR1 SGHTA and CDR2 FQGTGA come from the germline V gene. Here the CDR3 DNA reads TGTGCCAGCAGCTTAACTCGAGTGTCGGACAATGAGCAGTTCTTC. As protein: CASSLTRVSDNEQFF.

The chain recombines TRBV11-3 with TRBJ2-1, with TRBD1 matching over 7 bases. V lost 6 bases and J lost 2; bases outside the gene matches: 1. Germline CDR1 SGHNT, CDR2 YENEEA. The CDR3 covers 13 residues. CDR3 protein: CASRRGPYNEQFF. The CDR3 DNA follows: TGTGCCAGCAGAAGGGGGCCCTACAATGAGCAGTTCTTC.

The gene calls are TRBV19 and TRBJ2-7; D is unresolved. Germline V gene sequence: CDR1 LNHDA, CDR2 SQIVND (reference sequence). The CDR3 runs to 15 residues. Trimming removed 0 bases from V and 2 bases from J, with 11 bases in between. CDR3 nucleotides: TGTGCCAGTAGTATAGACCTCGGTAAAACCTACGAGCAGTACTTC. Its translation is CASSIDLGKTYEQYF.

This rearrangement joins TRBV7-6 to TRBJ2-7, with 8 positions matching TRBD2. The CDR3 length is 19 residues. CDR1 and CDR2 from the germline V gene are SGHVS and FNYEAQ. V gave up 5 bases and J gave up 2 bases; unmatched junction bases: 20. The CDR3 loop is CASSPRPRSWREVTYEQYF. The CDR3 DNA sequence: TGTGCCAGCAGCCCCCGACCCAGAAGTTGGCGGGAGGTAACCTACGAGCAGTACTTC.

This clone was detected a few times. This sequence joins TRBV6-5 and TRBJ2-7; no reliable D call. The CDR3 consists of 11 residues. Trimming cost V 6 bases and J 7 bases, with 10 bases left between them. Germline CDR1 is MNHEY and CDR2 is SVGAGI. CDR3 sequence (DNA): TGTGCCAGCAGGTTCTCAGGAGAGCAGTACTTC. This codes for CASRFSGEQYF.

The chain combines TRBV2 with TRBJ2-3; 10 nucleotides align to TRBD2. Germline trimming cut 6 bases from V and 0 bases from J; bases unmatched to any gene: 9. The germline gives CDR1 SNHLY, CDR2 FYNNEI. The CDR3 sequence is 17 residues long. The CDR3 is CASRGRTSGLSTDTQYF. For the CDR3, the DNA is TGTGCCAGCAGAGGGCGGACTAGCGGACTTAGCACAGATACGCAGTATTTT. The full variable domain, rest sourced from reference TRBV2 and TRBJ2-3, is EPEVTQTPSHQVTQMGQEVILRCVPISNHLYFYWYRQILGQKVEFLVSFYNNEISEKSEIFDDQFSVERPDGSNFTLKIRSTKLEDSAMYFCASRGRTSGLSTDTQYFGPGTRLTVL.

The V gene is TRBV9, the J gene TRBJ2-1, with TRBD2 matching 7 bases. Losses at the gene ends were 1 base for V and 8 bases for J; bases not matched to a gene: 12. Germline lookup yields CDR1 SGDLS and CDR2 YYNGEE. This CDR3 has 16 residues. Here the CDR3 DNA reads TGTGCCAGCAGCGTATTTGCCACTAGCGAAATCTATGAGCAGTTCTTC. Its translation: CASSVFATSEIYEQFF.

J is TRBJ1-4 and V is TRBV2; a possible D gene is TRBD1 (6 bases). V shed 5 bases and J shed 8 bases, with 15 bases lying between them. The germline V gene encodes CDR1 SNHLY and CDR2 FYNNEI. The CDR3 loop spans 14 amino acids. CDR3 bases: TGTGCCAGCAGTAAGGGGGGGTTTGGCGAAAAACTGTTTTTT. This sequence encodes CASSKGGFGEKLFF.

The V call is TRBV14, the J call TRBJ1-1, with 8 bases fitting TRBD1. J lost 7 bases, V lost 4 bases, and 11 bases had no gene match. The CDR3 contains 15 residues. Germline V CDR1 and CDR2: SGHDN, FVKESK. The CDR3 region is CASSLKPRTGFEAFF. CDR3 nucleotide sequence: TGTGCCAGCAGCCTCAAACCTAGGACAGGGTTTGAAGCTTTCTTT.

The rearrangement links TRBV19 to TRBJ1-4; no reliable D call. The CDR3 totals 15 residues. The germline V gene has CDR1 LNHDA and CDR2 SQIVND (reference sequence). Trimming removed 8 bases from V and 7 bases from J, with 20 bases in between. The CDR3 is CASQLVSGGGEKLFF. The CDR3 DNA sequence: TGTGCCAGTCAATTAGTCTCCGGAGGCGGTGAAAAACTGTTTTTT.